This TCR beta chain was obtained from a study of cytomegalovirus exposure and HLA in healthy donors. At the level of the study: In a later analysis, it was reported that the roughly 120 validation repertoires had been produced on the same platform as the roughly 700 repertoires belonging to the first cohort.

Findings of the study overall: In a later analysis, first-cohort TCR clusters were found to tend to co-occur in the 95 to 150 validation repertoires. Researchers catalogued under 200 TCR beta chains as cytomegalovirus-associated. A few chains tied to CMV proved CMV antigen-specific in vitro.

Produced via immunoSEQ multiplex PCR; TCRdb's table is partial and in-frame only. The sample includes some 130,000 clones, roughly four fifths of them seen just once. Germline V gene data show CDR1 as SGHVS and CDR2 as FNYEAQ. V shed 0 bases and J 7 bases; nucleotides not matched to a gene: 8. This CDR3 has 15 amino acids. This clone was seen a few times. The target antigen is unknown. The chain combines TRBV7-6 with TRBJ2-7; TRBD1 agrees at 8 bases. The receptor was isolated from a man younger than 45 in good health and CMV-seropositive. The sequenced sample was PBMCs. The CDR3 DNA reads TGTGCCAGCAGCTTAGCGGGGACAGGTCCGGGGGAGCAGTACTTC. Amino acid sequence: CASSLAGTGPGEQYF. The complete variable domain, with remaining parts taken from reference TRBV7-6 and TRBJ2-7, reads GAGVSQSPRYKVTKRGQDVALRCDPISGHVSLYWYRQALGQGPEFLTYFNYEAQQDKSGLPNDRFSAERPEGSISTLTIQRTEQRDSAMYRCASSLAGTGPGEQYFGPGTRLTVT.